The clone carrying this T cell receptor beta chain has more than one count but fewer than ten. This record comes from a study of blood T cell repertoires in COVID-19. Study-level information: T cells, B-cell-depleted T cells, or PBMCs supplied cDNA or gDNA.

V was clipped by 5 bases and J by 6 bases; unmatched bases: 7. This CDR3 has 15 residues. CDR1 is MNHEY, CDR2 SVGAGI, per germline. This table comes from immunoSEQ multiplex PCR, and its TCRdb copy is limited to in-frame clones, with some not included. The table lists around 70,000 clones, about 90% of them singletons. This TCR was recovered from a human donor in a cohort sampled during active COVID-19. The sample consisted of peripheral blood. The chain combines TRBV6-5 with TRBJ1-6; the match to TRBD1 covers 7 bases. The CDR3 is CASSRPGQSNSPLHF. The CDR3 DNA is TGTGCCAGCAGTCGACCGGGACAGAGTAATTCACCCCTCCACTTT.